This is a list of T cell receptor beta chains from one sample in a study of blood T cells in healthy people across ages. TCRdb re-derived calls from the 5' RACE reads in MiXCR, one entry per CDR3 protein. This repertoire shows fewer than 800,000 distinct CDR3 sequences, more than 40% found once; its top ten account for under 35%. Sequencing was done on a sample of blood. The receptors here all came from a woman aged 55-70 years in good health. The CDR3 runs from the conserved cysteine through the conserved F or W. Each record gives: V gene, clone size, CDR3 length, D gene, J gene, CDR3 DNA, CDR3 protein. A D gene is named only where the DNA matches it firmly. Clone sizes are given selectively: once, few, many, or a class where the clone is expanded.

v_call: TRBV20-1; clone_size: -; cdr3_length: 13; d_call: -; j_call: TRBJ1-2; cdr3_nt: TGCAGTGCTAGAGGTTCACAGGGCGGTGGCTACACCTTC; cdr3_aa: CSARGSQGGGYTF
v_call: TRBV30; clone_size: -; cdr3_length: 13; d_call: -; j_call: TRBJ1-4; cdr3_nt: TGTGCCTGGAGTGTCCAGAGAGGGGAAAAACTGTTTTTT; cdr3_aa: CAWSVQRGEKLFF
v_call: TRBV5-1; clone_size: few; cdr3_length: 15; d_call: -; j_call: TRBJ1-2; cdr3_nt: TGCGCCAGCAGCTTGGTTGTGGGGGCGGACTATGGCTACACCTTC; cdr3_aa: CASSLVVGADYGYTF
v_call: TRBV27; clone_size: few; cdr3_length: 15; d_call: TRBD2; j_call: TRBJ2-1; cdr3_nt: TGTGCCAGCAGTTTACAACCTAGCGGGCTATTTGAGCAGTTCTTC; cdr3_aa: CASSLQPSGLFEQFF
v_call: TRBV7-2; clone_size: -; cdr3_length: 13; d_call: -; j_call: TRBJ2-7; cdr3_nt: TGTGCCAGCAGCCCCCGCGGGTGGTACGAGCAGTACTTC; cdr3_aa: CASSPRGWYEQYF
v_call: TRBV7-2; clone_size: -; cdr3_length: 17; d_call: TRBD2; j_call: TRBJ2-7; cdr3_nt: TGTGCCAGCAGCTTAATCCCCGTTAGCGGGAAGTATTACGAGCAGTACTTC; cdr3_aa: CASSLIPVSGKYYEQYF
v_call: TRBV5-1; clone_size: -; cdr3_length: 14; d_call: -; j_call: TRBJ1-1; cdr3_nt: TGCGCCAGCAGCTTGGATGGGGGGAGGACTGAAGCTTTCTTT; cdr3_aa: CASSLDGGRTEAFF
v_call: TRBV7-2; clone_size: few; cdr3_length: 13; d_call: -; j_call: TRBJ1-2; cdr3_nt: TGTGCCAGCAGCCCACGCGGGACTCCAGGCTACACCTTC; cdr3_aa: CASSPRGTPGYTF
v_call: TRBV18; clone_size: -; cdr3_length: 14; d_call: -; j_call: TRBJ1-2; cdr3_nt: TGTGCCAGCTCACCTGGCGAGGGGTTCTATGGCTACACCTTC; cdr3_aa: CASSPGEGFYGYTF
v_call: TRBV20-1; clone_size: few; cdr3_length: 11; d_call: -; j_call: TRBJ1-2; cdr3_nt: TGCAGTGCAGCGGGGAGCTATGGCTACACCTTC; cdr3_aa: CSAAGSYGYTF
v_call: TRBV5-1; clone_size: -; cdr3_length: 13; d_call: -; j_call: TRBJ2-1; cdr3_nt: TGCGCCAGCAGCTTGGCCGAGCGTGGTGAGCAGTTCTTC; cdr3_aa: CASSLAERGEQFF
v_call: TRBV5-4; clone_size: -; cdr3_length: 14; d_call: TRBD1; j_call: TRBJ1-2; cdr3_nt: TGTGCCAGCAGCTACCGGGAGGGGGCCTCTGGCTACACCTTC; cdr3_aa: CASSYREGASGYTF
v_call: TRBV5-1; clone_size: -; cdr3_length: 13; d_call: -; j_call: TRBJ2-7; cdr3_nt: TGCGCCAGCAGCTGTACAGCGTCCTACGAGCAGTACTTC; cdr3_aa: CASSCTASYEQYF
v_call: TRBV10-3; clone_size: -; cdr3_length: 14; d_call: TRBD1; j_call: TRBJ1-2; cdr3_nt: TGTGCCATCAAACCAGGGGGCGCTAGCTATGGCTACACCTTC; cdr3_aa: CAIKPGGASYGYTF
v_call: TRBV20-1; clone_size: -; cdr3_length: 15; d_call: TRBD2; j_call: TRBJ2-5; cdr3_nt: TGCAGTGCTGCCCTCTACGAGCGGGGGCAAGAGACCCAGTACTTC; cdr3_aa: CSAALYERGQETQYF
v_call: TRBV20-1; clone_size: -; cdr3_length: 14; d_call: -; j_call: TRBJ1-5; cdr3_nt: TGCAGTGCTAGAGATATCCGGAGCAATCAGCCCCAGCATTTT; cdr3_aa: CSARDIRSNQPQHF
v_call: TRBV20-1; clone_size: few; cdr3_length: 13; d_call: TRBD2; j_call: TRBJ2-5; cdr3_nt: TGCAGTGCCAGACGGGAGGTTGAAGAGACCCAGTACTTC; cdr3_aa: CSARREVEETQYF
v_call: TRBV20-1; clone_size: -; cdr3_length: 16; d_call: TRBD2; j_call: TRBJ2-1; cdr3_nt: TGCAGTGCTAGAGATCCTAGCGGGAGGGATTTCAATGAGCAGTTCTTC; cdr3_aa: CSARDPSGRDFNEQFF
v_call: TRBV6-2/TRBV6-3; clone_size: few; cdr3_length: 12; d_call: TRBD2; j_call: TRBJ2-7; cdr3_nt: TGTGCCAGCAGTTACGCTAGCGGGAGCTCGTACTTC; cdr3_aa: CASSYASGSSYF
v_call: TRBV20-1; clone_size: -; cdr3_length: 14; d_call: -; j_call: TRBJ2-7; cdr3_nt: TGCAGTGCTAGAGATATCGACAGGAGTTACGAGCAGTACTTC; cdr3_aa: CSARDIDRSYEQYF
v_call: TRBV6-1; clone_size: -; cdr3_length: 16; d_call: -; j_call: TRBJ1-4; cdr3_nt: TGTGCCAGCAGTGAAGCGAGCGGACAGACTAATGAAAAACTGTTTTTT; cdr3_aa: CASSEASGQTNEKLFF
v_call: TRBV7-2; clone_size: few; cdr3_length: 15; d_call: -; j_call: TRBJ2-7; cdr3_nt: TGTGCCAGCAGCCCCCAGCATTCAGCAATCTACGAGCAGTACTTC; cdr3_aa: CASSPQHSAIYEQYF
v_call: TRBV18; clone_size: -; cdr3_length: 19; d_call: -; j_call: TRBJ2-3; cdr3_nt: TGTGCCAGCTCACCAAATAATATCCTCGGTACTCCGGGCACAGATACGCAGTATTTT; cdr3_aa: CASSPNNILGTPGTDTQYF
v_call: TRBV5-1; clone_size: -; cdr3_length: 14; d_call: -; j_call: TRBJ2-5; cdr3_nt: TGCGCCAGCAGCATCGGGGACACGGACCGGGCCCAGTACTTC; cdr3_aa: CASSIGDTDRAQYF
v_call: TRBV20-1; clone_size: few; cdr3_length: 13; d_call: TRBD1; j_call: TRBJ2-7; cdr3_nt: TGCAGTGCTAGAGATCCCAGGGGGCGCGAGCAGTACTTC; cdr3_aa: CSARDPRGREQYF
v_call: TRBV20-1; clone_size: -; cdr3_length: 14; d_call: TRBD1; j_call: TRBJ2-3; cdr3_nt: TGCAGTGCTCCCCGGACAGGGCTCATCGGTACGCAGTATTTT; cdr3_aa: CSAPRTGLIGTQYF
v_call: TRBV7-2; clone_size: -; cdr3_length: 15; d_call: TRBD2; j_call: TRBJ2-3; cdr3_nt: TGTGCCAGCAGCCCGGGACTAGCGAACACAGATACGCAGTATTTT; cdr3_aa: CASSPGLANTDTQYF
v_call: TRBV7-9; clone_size: -; cdr3_length: 15; d_call: -; j_call: TRBJ2-1; cdr3_nt: TGTGCCAGCAGCTTATACGGCAGGCCAAACAATGAGCAGTTCTTC; cdr3_aa: CASSLYGRPNNEQFF
v_call: TRBV10-3; clone_size: -; cdr3_length: 17; d_call: TRBD2; j_call: TRBJ2-7; cdr3_nt: TGTGCCATAAAACCCGAGCCCCGGACTAGCGGAACCTACGAGCAGTACTTC; cdr3_aa: CAIKPEPRTSGTYEQYF
v_call: TRBV7-2; clone_size: -; cdr3_length: 14; d_call: -; j_call: TRBJ1-1; cdr3_nt: TGTGCCAGCAGCCTGGACACCTTGAACACTGAAGCTTTCTTT; cdr3_aa: CASSLDTLNTEAFF
v_call: TRBV9; clone_size: -; cdr3_length: 17; d_call: TRBD2; j_call: TRBJ2-3; cdr3_nt: TGTGCCAGCAGCGTAGCCGTTACTAGCGGTAGCGTAGATACGCAGTATTTT; cdr3_aa: CASSVAVTSGSVDTQYF
v_call: TRBV20-1; clone_size: -; cdr3_length: 15; d_call: TRBD1; j_call: TRBJ2-3; cdr3_nt: TGCAGTGCTGGGGACAGGGGGCGGGGCACAGATACGCAGTATTTT; cdr3_aa: CSAGDRGRGTDTQYF
v_call: TRBV3-1; clone_size: -; cdr3_length: 14; d_call: -; j_call: TRBJ1-2; cdr3_nt: TGTGCCAGCAGCCAAGATACAGTTCTACGGGGCTACACCTTC; cdr3_aa: CASSQDTVLRGYTF
v_call: TRBV7-2; clone_size: once; cdr3_length: 16; d_call: TRBD2; j_call: TRBJ2-7; cdr3_nt: TGTGCCAGCAGCTTAGGAGCGGGAGGTAGTTTCTACGAGCAGTACTTC; cdr3_aa: CASSLGAGGSFYEQYF
v_call: TRBV25-1; clone_size: -; cdr3_length: 15; d_call: -; j_call: TRBJ2-5; cdr3_nt: TGTGCCAGCAGTGAATGGGGGGGCCTCCAAGAGACCCAGTACTTC; cdr3_aa: CASSEWGGLQETQYF
v_call: TRBV14; clone_size: few; cdr3_length: 13; d_call: -; j_call: TRBJ1-2; cdr3_nt: TGTGCCAGCAGTAAAGACAGCTACTATGGCTACACCTTC; cdr3_aa: CASSKDSYYGYTF
v_call: TRBV24-1; clone_size: once; cdr3_length: 16; d_call: -; j_call: TRBJ2-1; cdr3_nt: TGTGCCACTAGTGATCCAGGGGATCGAGCCTACAATGAGCAGTTCTTC; cdr3_aa: CATSDPGDRAYNEQFF